These 9 T cell receptor beta chains came from one sample sequenced in a study of CD8+ T cells in alopecia areata. Extraction of RNA preceded its reverse transcription into cDNA, which served as the sequencing template. Clones were sequenced by immunoSEQ multiplex PCR, and TCRdb holds only the in-frame ones, with some missing. The table records over 200,000 clones, under 70% of them present only once. As for treatment: oral pan-JAK inhibitor, 5-10 mg twice daily. Sequenced material: CD4+ T cells sorted from blood, taken at week 4, from a patient treated with tofacitinib. The source is a human donor with alopecia areata.

The J gene is TRBJ2-5, the V gene TRBV25-1; the match to TRBD2 covers 8 bases. Germline CDR1 MGHDK, CDR2 SYGVNS. CDR3 length: 15 amino acids. The V and J ends lost 6 bases and 5 bases, in that order; junction bases with no gene match: 11. The CDR3 nucleotides read TGTGCCAGCAGCCGACTAGCGTCGGGCCCGGAGACCCAGTACTTC. It is translated as CASSRLASGPETQYF.

CDR3 DNA: TGTGCCAGCAGTGTCCTCTCCTACGAGCAGTACTTC. Protein: CASSVLSYEQYF. This chain uses TRBV28 with TRBJ2-7; D is unresolved. The ends were cut back, 5 bases at V and 0 bases at J, with 5 bases in the middle. The CDR3 sequence is 12 residues long. Germline CDR1 is MDHEN and CDR2 is SYDVKM.

In this sample, this clone turned up a few times. V and J are TRBV29-1 and TRBJ1-2; 7 nucleotides line up with TRBD1. J gave up 3 bases and V 6 bases, and 7 bases lay outside the gene matches. The CDR3 loop spans 13 amino acids. Germline V gives CDR1 SQVTM, CDR2 ANQGSEA. CDR3 amino acids: CSVGNRGDYGYTF. CDR3 nucleotides: TGCAGCGTCGGTAACAGGGGTGACTATGGCTACACCTTC. Using reference TRBV29-1 and TRBJ1-2 for the parts outside the CDR3, the full variable domain is SAVISQKPSRDICQRGTSLTIQCQVDSQVTMMFWYRQQPGQSLTLIATANQGSEATYESGFVIDKFPISRPNLTFSTLTVSNMSPEDSSIYLCSVGNRGDYGYTFGSGTRLTVV.

CDR3 sequence reads: CASSVRGAHEQYF. The DNA for the CDR3 is TGTGCCAGCAGCGTCCGGGGGGCGCACGAGCAGTACTTC. V gene TRBV5-6 combines with J gene TRBJ2-7, with D possibly TRBD2 on 7 matching bases. The CDR3 loop spans 13 amino acids. The germline V and J ends were trimmed by 4 bases and 5 bases, with 13 bases remaining between them. Germline CDR1 and CDR2: SGHDT and YYEEEE.

CDR3 nucleotides: TGTGCCAGCAGCGCCTCACGGGCGGAGCAGTTCTTC. It codes for CASSASRAEQFF. This chain uses TRBV7-8 with TRBJ2-7; D is unresolved. The J call may be faulty, since TRBJ2-1 better matches the DNA end. Germline CDR1 and CDR2: SGHVS and FQNEAQ. This CDR3 comprises 12 residues.

The chain uses TRBV29-1 and TRBJ1-2; a possible D gene is TRBD1 (6 bases). The CDR3 is 13 residues long. Germline V gives CDR1 SQVTM, CDR2 ANQGSEA. The V and J ends lost 7 bases and 6 bases respectively, with 18 bases between them. The CDR3 nucleotides are TGCAGCGGGGGGACCGGGACATTTGATGGCTACACCTTC. This encodes CSGGTGTFDGYTF.

The chain uses TRBV29-1 and TRBJ2-7; 7 bases match TRBD2. Looked up from germline, CDR1 is SQVTM and CDR2 is ANQGSEA. The CDR3 sequence is 11 residues long. V was clipped by 2 bases and J by 11 bases; unmatched bases: 6. The CDR3 coding sequence is TGCAGCGTTGAACAAACTAGCGTGAAGTACTTC. The encoded protein is CSVEQTSVKYF.

The CDR3 DNA reads as TGTGCCAGCAGAGAGCTAGCGGGGGGCAATGAGCAGTTCTTC. It translates to CASRELAGGNEQFF. The chain uses TRBV27 and TRBJ2-1; TRBD2 matches at 11 bases. Germline V lookup: CDR1 MNHEY, CDR2 SMNVEV (reference sequence). The V gene end was trimmed by 6 bases and the J gene end by 6 bases; junction bases not matched to a gene: 4. This CDR3 region has 14 residues.

In this sample, this clone turned up a few times. V usage is TRBV10-3 and J usage is TRBJ1-1; a possible D gene is TRBD1 (5 bases). The CDR3 is 14 residues long. V was clipped by 4 bases and J by 1 base, with 10 bases between them. Germline CDR1 reads ENHRY; CDR2 reads SYGVKD. CDR3 residues: CAISGETANTEAFF. CDR3 DNA: TGTGCCATCAGTGGGGAGACAGCGAACACTGAAGCTTTCTTT.